The 9 T cell receptor beta chains below were found in one sample sequenced in a study of blood T cell repertoires in COVID-19. Libraries were prepared by immunoSEQ multiplex PCR; TCRdb keeps only in-frame clonotypes and omits some of them. Altogether 430,000 or so clones are present, 80% to 90% being singletons, with the ten largest covering 0.8% to 0.9%. The sequencing input was peripheral blood. These TCRs come from a man aged 18 to 29 with COVID-19, enrolled during active disease.

This chain joins TRBV2 and TRBJ1-1; D may be TRBD1 (5 bases). Germline-derived CDR1 and CDR2 are SNHLY and FYNNEI. V was clipped by 6 bases and J by 1 base, with 12 bases between them. CDR3 size: 14 residues. CDR3 coding DNA: TGTGCCAGCAGATTGGACACCCCGAACACTGAAGCTTTCTTT. This sequence encodes CASRLDTPNTEAFF.

The genes are TRBV11-2 and TRBJ2-5, with TRBD2 matching over 10 bases. J gave up 5 bases and V 0 bases, and 3 bases lay outside the gene matches. The CDR3 is 15 residues long. Per germline, CDR1 SGHAT and CDR2 FQNNGV. The DNA of the CDR3 is TGTGCCAGCAGCTTAGAACTAGCGGGGTCGGAGACCCAGTACTTC. Its translation is CASSLELAGSETQYF.

The J gene is TRBJ1-3, the V gene TRBV12-3 or TRBV12-4; D might be TRBD1 (6 bases). Trimming cost V 6 bases and J 11 bases, with 14 bases left between them. The CDR3 runs 12 residues. Written as DNA, the CDR3 is TGTGCCAGCAGCCCACAGGGTTCCGCCATATATTTT. This encodes CASSPQGSAIYF.

The rearrangement joins TRBV3-1 (or the pseudogene TRBV3-2) to TRBJ2-1, with TRBD1 as a possible D gene (6 bases). This CDR3 is built from 16 residues. V lost 0 bases and J lost 4, with 13 bases in between. Per germline, CDR1 LGHDT and CDR2 YNNKEL (reference sequence). The chain's CDR3 is CASSQDLGGHYNEQFF. The CDR3, as DNA: TGTGCCAGCAGCCAAGATTTAGGGGGACATTACAATGAGCAGTTCTTC.

The gene calls are TRBV19 and TRBJ1-2; D is unclear. The germline CDR1 and CDR2 sequences are LNHDA and SQIVND (reference sequence). The CDR3 covers 15 residues. V lost 3 bases to trimming and J lost 8 bases, with 19 bases between them. For the CDR3, the DNA is TGTGCCAGTAGTATCGCCACGGATTGGGCGAAAGGCTACACCTTC. Its translation: CASSIATDWAKGYTF.

The chain has TRBV30 and TRBJ1-5, with TRBD1 matching 7 bases. CDR3 size: 15 residues. Trimming at V came to 1 base and at J to 1 base, leaving 4 bases not matched to a gene. In germline, CDR1 is GTSNPN, CDR2 SVGIG (reference sequence). For the CDR3, the DNA is TGTGCCTGGAGTGGAGGACAGGCCAGCAATCAGCCCCAGCATTTT. As protein: CAWSGGQASNQPQHF.

The chain has TRBV6-5 and TRBJ1-2; 7 bases are a match to TRBD1. The junction had 5 bases not matched to a gene; V was cut back by 5 bases and J by 5 bases. The CDR3 runs to 13 residues. Germline CDR1 and CDR2: MNHEY and SVGAGI. CDR3: CASSTGTEYGYTF. In DNA form, the CDR3 reads TGTGCCAGCAGTACGGGGACAGAATATGGCTACACCTTC.

The chain combines TRBV6-2 or TRBV6-3 with TRBJ2-3; the D gene is possibly TRBD2 (5 bases). The CDR3 is made up of 17 amino acids. Germline V gene lookup returns CDR1 MNHEY and CDR2 SVGEGT. V lost 5 bases and J 4 bases, leaving 22 bases between the germline ends. The CDR3 coding sequence is TGTGCCAGCAGTCGCCGCCCCCTAGGAGGTGGGTCAGATACGCAGTATTTT. Its translation is CASSRRPLGGGSDTQYF.

CDR3 coding DNA: TGTGCCAGCAGCCAAGCTGGCGGGGGGGCCAATGAGCAGTTCTTC. It specifies CASSQAGGGANEQFF. The gene calls are TRBV3-1 (or the pseudogene TRBV3-2) and TRBJ2-1; TRBD2 matches at 9 bases. This CDR3 contains 15 residues. Germline-derived CDR1 and CDR2 are LGHDT and YNNKEL (reference sequence). V shed 1 base and J 6 bases; nucleotides not matched to a gene: 4.